Below, 20 T cell receptor beta chains from the same sample are listed, as sequenced in a study of shared clonotypes between healthy human individuals (dated by TCRdb to 2019 to 2021). Library preparation used the immunoSEQ multiplex PCR assay. TCRdb took over this immuneACCESS table, retaining in-frame rearrangements with V and J assigned. Such tables are incomplete; in checked studies, under half of the missing clones stem from an unresolved V gene, and the remainder is unexplained. For this sample the table gives over 2 million clones, of which under 95% were detected only once. The ten biggest clones cover approximately 0.39% of the sample. Material: naive CD4+ T cells from PBMCs. The cell subset or site label of this sample denotes: CD45RA+ positively selected. Receptor source: a man aged 18 to 29 in good health. Some clones in this sample may be carry-over from other donors' samples.

The genes are TRBV6-1 and TRBJ2-7; D is possibly TRBD2 (6 bases). Trimming removed 7 bases at V and 3 bases at J, with 13 bases between. The CDR3 extends over 13 amino acids. Germline assignment: CDR1 MNHNS and CDR2 SASEGT. As DNA, the CDR3 is TGTGCCAGCAATTTGGGACTTCGCTACGAGCAGTACTTC. Translated, it gives CASNLGLRYEQYF.

CDR3 DNA: TGTGCCAGCAGCTCCAGGGACTACTCTGAGCAGTTCTTC. Its protein is CASSSRDYSEQFF. The rearrangement links TRBV11-3 to TRBJ2-1, with TRBD2 identical over 7 bases. V shed 4 bases, J shed 9 bases, and the junction held 6 bases outside the gene matches. This CDR3 has 13 amino acids. CDR1 and CDR2 (germline): SGHNT, YENEEA.

This rearrangement joins TRBV5-1 to TRBJ1-1; D call uncertain. Germline CDR1 reads SGHRS; CDR2 reads YFSETQ. The CDR3 totals 15 residues. Between the trimmed V and J ends, which lost 0 bases and 3 bases, there was a span of 12 bases. The CDR3 DNA reads as TGCGCCAGCAGCTTGGCTTCAGGCGGGGACACTGAAGCTTTCTTT. Its translation is CASSLASGGDTEAFF.

The chain uses TRBV28 and TRBJ1-3; 9 nucleotides line up with TRBD1. CDR3 length: 14 amino acids. In germline, CDR1 is MDHEN, CDR2 SYDVKM. V gave up 8 bases and J gave up 3 bases; unmatched junction bases: 5. The CDR3 nucleotides read TGTGCCAGCCCTACGGGACAGGGTGGAAACACCATATATTTT. Encoded protein: CASPTGQGGNTIYF.

The V gene is TRBV7-2, the J gene TRBJ2-7; D gene ambiguous. The CDR3 consists of 15 residues. Germline CDR1 is SGHTA and CDR2 is FQGNSA. V lost 5 bases and J lost 2, with 16 bases in between. The CDR3 DNA reads TGTGCCAGCAGCGGCGGCCGCGGCACCGCCTACGAGCAGTACTTC. It encodes CASSGGRGTAYEQYF.

V and J are TRBV11-2 and TRBJ2-1, with 7 bases matching TRBD1. There are 13 residues in the CDR3. Germline lookup yields CDR1 SGHAT and CDR2 FQNNGV. V shed 6 bases and J 6 bases; nucleotides not matched to a gene: 5. CDR3 in DNA: TGTGCCAGCAGGTTACAGGGGACCAATGAGCAGTTCTTC. Protein: CASRLQGTNEQFF.

The rearrangement joins TRBV6-1 to TRBJ2-1; a weak D match, TRBD2 (6 bases). Germline CDR1 MNHNS, CDR2 SASEGT. This CDR3 has 15 amino acids. Trimming shortened V by 1 base and J by 2 bases, and 9 bases separated the two germline ends. The CDR3 loop reads CASSEVWEAYNEQFF. As DNA, the CDR3 is TGTGCCAGCAGTGAAGTATGGGAGGCCTACAATGAGCAGTTCTTC.

The rearrangement joins TRBV4-2 to TRBJ2-5; the match to TRBD2 covers 8 bases. CDR1 LGHNA and CDR2 YNFKEQ come from the germline V gene. V lost 3 bases to trimming and J lost 5 bases; unmatched junction nucleotides: 8. This CDR3 is built from 15 residues. CDR3 loop: CASSQVPGLEETQYF. The CDR3 DNA follows: TGTGCCAGCAGCCAGGTCCCGGGACTAGAGGAGACCCAGTACTTC.

The CDR3 region is CASSLSRPNYGYTF. Here the CDR3 DNA reads TGTGCCAGCAGTTTATCGCGGCCTAACTATGGCTACACCTTC. The chain couples TRBV28 to TRBJ1-2; D uncertain. This CDR3 region has 14 residues. V lost 1 base and J 0 bases, leaving 6 bases between the germline ends. The germline gives CDR1 MDHEN, CDR2 SYDVKM.

V and J are TRBV5-6 and TRBJ2-7; no firm D call. Trimming shortened V by 4 bases and J by 3 bases, and 14 bases separated the two germline ends. The CDR3 sequence is 14 residues long. The germline gives CDR1 SGHDT, CDR2 YYEEEE. DNA for the CDR3: TGTGCCAGCAGCCCGATAGGAGAGAACTACGAGCAGTACTTC. It specifies CASSPIGENYEQYF.

This clone was seen a single time. The chain has TRBV7-6 and TRBJ1-2; 8 nucleotides agree with TRBD1. The length of the CDR3 is 13 residues. Germline V lookup: CDR1 SGHVS, CDR2 FNYEAQ. V lost 5 bases and J lost 6; bases outside the gene matches: 5. This chain's CDR3 is CASSPGQGDGYTF. The CDR3 DNA reads TGTGCCAGCAGCCCCGGACAGGGTGATGGCTACACCTTC.

The V gene is TRBV6-5, the J gene TRBJ1-1; D may be TRBD1 (5 bases). Looked up from germline, CDR1 is MNHEY and CDR2 is SVGAGI. This CDR3 contains 15 residues. Trimming pared 4 bases from V and 2 bases from J, leaving 14 bases between. CDR3 protein: CASSSTGTGNTEAFF. The CDR3 DNA reads TGTGCCAGCAGTTCGACCGGGACGGGTAACACTGAAGCTTTCTTT.

V and J are TRBV21-1 and TRBJ2-5; the table names TRBD1, a call not compared with the DNA. TRBV21-1 is labeled a pseudogene. The CDR3 runs to 17 residues. This CDR3 reads CASSKGQGAKLWETQYF. The DNA for the CDR3 is TGTGCCAGCAGCAAAGGACAGGGGGCTAAACTGTGGGAGACCCAGTACTTC.

The rearrangement links TRBV5-1 to TRBJ1-2, with no clear D. V lost 3 bases and J 5 bases, leaving 14 bases between the germline ends. CDR3 length: 14 residues. CDR1 and CDR2 (germline): SGHRS, YFSETQ. The CDR3 loop reads CASSSTTSGYGYTF. In nucleotides, the CDR3 is TGCGCCAGCAGCTCGACGACCTCGGGATATGGCTACACCTTC.

The CDR3 here is CASSQLTGLQFF. The CDR3 coding sequence is TGTGCCAGCAGCCAATTGACAGGGTTACAGTTCTTC. V gene TRBV14 combines with J gene TRBJ2-1; 7 nucleotides line up with TRBD1. CDR1 is SGHDN and CDR2 is FVKESK in the germline V gene. J lost 13 bases, V lost 2 bases, and 5 bases had no gene match. The CDR3 consists of 12 residues.

The chain has TRBV2 and TRBJ2-1, with 9 bases identical to TRBD1. Germline V gene data show CDR1 as SNHLY and CDR2 as FYNNEI. This CDR3 comprises 15 residues. Trimming at V came to 11 bases and at J to 4 bases, leaving 12 bases not matched to a gene. The CDR3 region is CAGKRDRGTYNEQFF. CDR3 nucleotides: TGTGCCGGAAAGAGAGACAGGGGGACGTACAATGAGCAGTTCTTC.

This chain uses TRBV6-1 with TRBJ2-2; TRBD1 or TRBD2 may be the D gene (5 bases each). V was pared by 6 bases and J by 4 bases, with 9 bases between. CDR1 and CDR2 (germline): MNHNS, SASEGT. The CDR3 spans 13 residues. The CDR3 DNA reads as TGTGCCAGCAGGGGACGGGTCACCGGGGAGCTGTTTTTT. Its translation is CASRGRVTGELFF.

This clone has just one count. The CDR3 sequence: CASSLVGLAKNIQYF. For the CDR3, the DNA is TGTGCCAGCAGCTTAGTCGGGTTAGCCAAAAACATTCAGTACTTC. V is TRBV7-8 and J is TRBJ2-4; no clear D. The CDR3 is 15 amino acids. Trimming removed 1 base at V and 0 bases at J, with 7 bases between. Per the germline V gene, CDR1 is SGHVS and CDR2 is FQNEAQ.

The rearrangement joins TRBV5-1 to TRBJ2-1, with D perhaps assigned TRBD1 or TRBD2 (5 bases each). This CDR3 comprises 16 residues. V gave up 0 bases and J gave up 5 bases, with 15 bases separating them. In germline, CDR1 is SGHRS, CDR2 YFSETQ. The CDR3 DNA follows: TGCGCCAGCAGCTTGGGTAGAGGGACCCACCACAATGAGCAGTTCTTC. Residues: CASSLGRGTHHNEQFF.

The chain couples TRBV4-2 to TRBJ2-3; D possibly matches TRBD1 or TRBD2 (5 bases each). The CDR3 loop spans 17 amino acids. CDR1 LGHNA and CDR2 YNFKEQ come from the germline V gene. The V end lost 2 bases, the J end lost 0 bases, and 15 bases lay between the germline ends. CDR3 nucleotides: TGTGCCAGCAGCCAACCGACCAGCGGACAAAGCACAGATACGCAGTATTTT. The encoded protein is CASSQPTSGQSTDTQYF.